This record covers a single TCR beta chain. Its antigen is as yet unknown. These data originate in a study of siplizumab effects on memory and regulatory T cells. Study results and caveats: The diversity of naive T cells seemed greater than that of memory cells, and their alloresponse contribution seemed major. No assignable naive or memory phenotype existed for roughly 75-97% of proliferating CD4+ or CD8+ clones.

There are 15 residues in the CDR3. Germline V lookup: CDR1 SGHAT, CDR2 FQNNGV. V dropped 5 bases and J dropped 5; count of bases not matched to a gene: 6. Clones were sequenced by immunoSEQ multiplex PCR, and TCRdb holds only the in-frame ones, with some missing. This sample has 100,000 or so clones, with around 92% found just once. This clonotype was obtained from a human donor in good health. Some clones in this sample may be carry-over from other donors' samples. Sequenced material: CD4+ T cells sorted from blood. V and J are TRBV11-2 and TRBJ1-6, with 7 bases identical to TRBD1. The CDR3 DNA reads as TGTGCCAGCAGCCCAGGACAGGCTAATAATTCACCCCTCCACTTT. Encoded protein: CASSPGQANNSPLHF.